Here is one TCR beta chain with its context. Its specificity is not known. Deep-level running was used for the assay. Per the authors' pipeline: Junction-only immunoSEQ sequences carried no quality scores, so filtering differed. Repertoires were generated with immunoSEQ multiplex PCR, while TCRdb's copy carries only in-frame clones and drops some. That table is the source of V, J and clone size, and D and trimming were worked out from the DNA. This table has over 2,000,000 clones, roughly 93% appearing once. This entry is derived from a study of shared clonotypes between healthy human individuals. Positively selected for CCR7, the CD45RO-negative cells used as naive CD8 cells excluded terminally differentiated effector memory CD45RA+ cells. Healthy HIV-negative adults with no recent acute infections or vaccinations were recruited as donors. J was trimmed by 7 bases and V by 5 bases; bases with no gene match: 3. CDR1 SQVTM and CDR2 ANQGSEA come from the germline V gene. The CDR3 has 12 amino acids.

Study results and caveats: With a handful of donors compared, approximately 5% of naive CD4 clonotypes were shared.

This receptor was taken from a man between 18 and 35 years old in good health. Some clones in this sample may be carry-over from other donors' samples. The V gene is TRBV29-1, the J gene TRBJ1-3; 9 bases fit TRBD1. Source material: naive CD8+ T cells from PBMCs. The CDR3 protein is CSVLTGGNTIYF. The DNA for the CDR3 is TGCAGCGTTCTGACAGGGGGGAACACCATATATTTT. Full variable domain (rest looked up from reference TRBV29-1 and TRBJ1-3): SAVISQKPSRDICQRGTSLTIQCQVDSQVTMMFWYRQQPGQSLTLIATANQGSEATYESGFVIDKFPISRPNLTFSTLTVSNMSPEDSSIYLCSVLTGGNTIYFGEGSWLTVV.